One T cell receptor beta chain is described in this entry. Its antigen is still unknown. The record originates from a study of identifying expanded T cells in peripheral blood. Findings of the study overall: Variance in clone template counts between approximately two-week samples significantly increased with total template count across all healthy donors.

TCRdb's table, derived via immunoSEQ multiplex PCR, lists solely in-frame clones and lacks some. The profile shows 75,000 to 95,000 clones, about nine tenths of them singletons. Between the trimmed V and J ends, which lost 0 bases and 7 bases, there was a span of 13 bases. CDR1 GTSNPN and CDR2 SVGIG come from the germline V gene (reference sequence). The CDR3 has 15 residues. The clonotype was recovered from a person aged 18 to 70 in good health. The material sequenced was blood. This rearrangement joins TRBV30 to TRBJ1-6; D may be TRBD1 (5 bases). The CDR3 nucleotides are TGTGCCTGGAGTGTACGTCGGGGGTTGAATTCACCCCTCCACTTT. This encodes CAWSVRRGLNSPLHF.